This T cell receptor (beta chain) emerged from a study of OX40 agonist ivuxolimab in advanced cancers. Looking at the study overall: Three patients had partial responses: one hepatocellular carcinoma, two cutaneous melanoma. General study findings and limits: The study found that CD8+ T cells averaged more expanded clones than CD4+. Expansion of clones was among the lowest in partial responders at 0.1-3.0 mg/kg.

Sequencing was performed with immunoSEQ multiplex PCR; in TCRdb, only in-frame clones are kept and a portion is missing. The sample holds around 67,000 clones, approximately 90% seen once. Turning to this clone: Its antigen is as yet unknown.

With 4 bases clipped from V and 7 bases from J, the junction kept 9 bases outside the gene matches. The CDR3 is made up of 15 amino acids. Looked up from germline, CDR1 is SGHAT and CDR2 is FQNNGV. V is TRBV11-2 and J is TRBJ1-4, with 7 bases fitting TRBD1. The sequencing here drew on CD4+ or CD8+ T cells sorted from blood, taken in a trial of the OX40 agonist ivuxolimab. This sequence originates from an adult with an advanced solid tumor such as melanoma, head and neck, liver or kidney cancer. CDR3 nucleotides: TGTGCCAGCAGCTCTGGACAGGATCGGAGTGAAAAACTGTTTTTT. It is translated as CASSSGQDRSEKLFF.